What follows are 27 T cell receptor beta chains derived from one specimen sequenced in a study of Graves' ophthalmopathy and Graves' hyperthyroidism. RNA transcripts yielded amplified TCR beta CDR3 regions. After a first-round RT-PCR with HTBI primers, a second-round multiplex PCR was run. MiXCR was run by TCRdb on the multiplex PCR reads, yielding one entry per CDR3 protein. The sample lists about 220,000 distinct CDR3 sequences; under 25% were seen once. The sequencing input was peripheral blood. These receptors were taken from a woman between 45 and 65 years old with Graves' ophthalmopathy.

This clonotype was observed a handful of times. The rearrangement joins TRBV2 to TRBJ1-2; D remains unclear. Germline-derived CDR1 and CDR2 are SNHLY and FYNNEI. CDR3 size: 15 residues. V was cut by 5 bases and J by 7 bases, with 20 bases left in between. The CDR3 bases are TGTGCCAGCAGTCCCTCTACCGAAAGGACGGGTGGCTACACCTTC. It translates to CASSPSTERTGGYTF.

The genes are TRBV27 and TRBJ1-6; 9 nucleotides agree with TRBD1. There are 18 residues in the CDR3. In germline, CDR1 is MNHEY, CDR2 SMNVEV (reference sequence). Trimming at V came to 5 bases and at J to 1 base, leaving 9 bases not matched to a gene. CDR3 bases: TGTGCCAGCAGTCAGGCGGACAGGGGTTGGTCCTATAATTCACCCCTCCACTTT. Translation: CASSQADRGWSYNSPLHF.

This clonotype has ten or more counts. J is TRBJ1-6 and V is TRBV24-1; 7 nucleotides align to TRBD1. The CDR3 loop spans 14 amino acids. The germline V gene has CDR1 KGHDR and CDR2 SFDVKD. The V segment lost 7 bases and the J segment 7 bases; nucleotides outside the gene matches: 6. CDR3 amino acids: CATRAGQPNSPLHF. The CDR3 DNA reads TGTGCCACCAGAGCGGGACAGCCGAATTCACCCCTCCACTTT.

This clonotype was seen repeatedly, ten times or more. J is TRBJ2-4 and V is TRBV29-1; 10 bases match TRBD2. The germline CDR1 and CDR2 sequences are SQVTM and ANQGSEA. This CDR3 comprises 16 residues. Trimming removed 3 bases from V and 6 bases from J; junction bases left unmatched: 11. The CDR3 reads CSVEEAGGPVLNIQYF. The CDR3 DNA follows: TGCAGCGTTGAGGAAGCGGGAGGGCCTGTGTTAAACATTCAGTACTTC.

In this sample, this clonotype turned up many times. The chain employs TRBV20-1 and TRBJ2-5; the match to TRBD2 covers 10 bases. This CDR3 contains 14 residues. With V trimmed by 5 bases and J by 5 bases, 8 bases remained unmatched. Germline assignment: CDR1 DFQATT and CDR2 SNEGSKA (reference sequence). In DNA form, the CDR3 reads TGCAGTGCTCTCCCAGCGGGAGGGCCTGAGACCCAGTACTTC. It is translated as CSALPAGGPETQYF.

This clonotype appeared many times. V usage is TRBV10-2 and J usage is TRBJ2-7, with TRBD2 matching 8 bases. Germline assignment: CDR1 WSHSY and CDR2 SAAADI. The length of the CDR3 is 12 residues. Trimming at V came to 9 bases and at J to 6 bases, leaving 7 bases not matched to a gene. The CDR3 DNA sequence: TGCGCCAGTCGGAGCGGGAGTGGCGAGCAGTACTTC. Translated, it gives CASRSGSGEQYF.

The sample holds many counts of this clonotype. V gene TRBV28 combines with J gene TRBJ2-2; D call uncertain. Germline V gene sequence: CDR1 MDHEN, CDR2 SYDVKM. This CDR3 has 16 amino acids. Trimming took 3 bases from V and 5 from J, leaving 16 bases between them. This CDR3 is CASSLARPLGTGELFF. The CDR3 nucleotides read TGTGCCAGCAGTTTGGCCCGTCCTTTGGGGACCGGGGAGCTGTTTTTT.

This clonotype was seen ten or more times. The chain carries TRBV5-5 and TRBJ2-5; a possible D gene is TRBD1 (8 bases). Trimming shortened V by 4 bases and J by 5 bases, and 18 bases separated the two germline ends. The CDR3 has 15 amino acids. Germline loops: CDR1 SGHKS, CDR2 YYEKEE (reference sequence). Here the CDR3 reads CASSLGDRRGETQYF. The CDR3 coding sequence is TGTGCCAGCAGCCTGGGGGACAGGCGGGGGGAGACCCAGTACTTC.

This clonotype was seen at least ten times. The CDR3 DNA is TGCGCCAGCAGCTTTCTCCGGGACAGCCTTTCGGAGACCCAGTACTTC. This codes for CASSFLRDSLSETQYF. The chain employs TRBV5-1 and TRBJ2-5, with TRBD1 identical over 7 bases. CDR1 and CDR2 from the germline V gene are SGHRS and YFSETQ. V trimming: 2 bases; J trimming: 5 bases; junction bases outside the gene matches: 12. CDR3 length equals 16 residues.

This clonotype has just a few counts. V is TRBV6-2 or TRBV6-3 and J is TRBJ2-3; 11 nucleotides match TRBD1. The CDR3 has 18 residues. Looked up from germline, CDR1 is MNHEY and CDR2 is SVGEGT. V shed 6 bases and J 3 bases; nucleotides not matched to a gene: 14. The CDR3 coding sequence is TGTGCCAGCAGCCGAATTCCGAGGGGGACAGGGGGGACAGATACGCAGTATTTT. Protein sequence: CASSRIPRGTGGTDTQYF.

This clonotype showed up many times. The chain uses TRBV27 and TRBJ1-1, with 7 bases aligning to TRBD1. After removal of 8 bases from V and 3 bases from J, the junction contained 3 bases not matched to a gene. The CDR3 has 12 residues. From germline, CDR1 is MNHEY and CDR2 SMNVEV (reference sequence). The CDR3 sequence: CASRTGHTEAFF. The DNA of the CDR3 is TGTGCCAGCCGGACAGGACACACTGAAGCTTTCTTT.

This clonotype was observed at least ten times. V is TRBV12-3 or TRBV12-4 and J is TRBJ2-6; D remains unclear. The CDR3 has 15 amino acids. Trimming stripped 4 bases from V and 0 bases from J, with 7 bases between. The CDR3 DNA follows: TGTGCCAGCAGTTCCGACTTCTCTGGGGCCAACGTCCTGACTTTC. Its translation: CASSSDFSGANVLTF.

This clonotype was seen at least ten times. The chain is built from TRBV7-3 and TRBJ1-6; D perhaps matches TRBD1 (5 bases). The CDR3 contains 14 residues. The germline gives CDR1 SGHTA, CDR2 FQGTGA. V was clipped by 8 bases and J by 0 bases, with 8 bases between them. CDR3 loop: CASGGGSYNSPLHF. The CDR3 DNA reads as TGTGCCAGCGGGGGTGGCTCCTATAATTCACCCCTCCACTTT.

This clonotype was counted many times. J is TRBJ1-3 and V is TRBV19; D unclear. Germline V CDR1 and CDR2: LNHDA, SQIVND (reference sequence). The V gene lost 4 bases and the J gene lost 8 bases, with 15 bases spanning the gap. This CDR3 spans 14 amino acids. The CDR3 region has the DNA TGTGCCAGTAGTACCCCGCCGGGCCGAGACACCATATATTTT. This encodes CASSTPPGRDTIYF.

In its sample, this clonotype was seen many times. The chain joins TRBV11-2 to TRBJ2-5, with D perhaps assigned TRBD1 or TRBD2 (5 bases each). The CDR3 sequence is 13 residues long. The V gene's germline CDR1 is SGHAT and CDR2 FQNNGV. V lost 2 bases and J 7 bases, leaving 11 bases between the germline ends. The CDR3 DNA reads as TGTGCCAGCAGCTTATGGGACGAAGTGACCCAGTACTTC. Its protein product is CASSLWDEVTQYF.

This clonotype came up many times. The chain couples TRBV24-1 to TRBJ2-5; tentatively, D is TRBD1 (6 bases). There are 15 residues in the CDR3. Germline V gives CDR1 KGHDR, CDR2 SFDVKD. Trimming left V 2 bases short and J 1 base short, with 10 bases between. The CDR3 spells CATSDSLTGQETQYF. CDR3 bases: TGTGCCACCAGTGATTCGCTGACAGGCCAAGAGACCCAGTACTTC.

This clonotype showed up many times. The J gene is TRBJ2-5, the V gene TRBV5-6; D gene unclear. Germline V gene lookup returns CDR1 SGHDT and CDR2 YYEEEE. The CDR3 runs to 13 residues. The V end was cut by 7 bases, the J end by 4 bases, with 14 bases between. DNA for the CDR3: TGTGCCAGCTCAACTGGGGTCGGAGAGACCCAGTACTTC. This codes for CASSTGVGETQYF.

The chain uses TRBV12-3 or TRBV12-4 and TRBJ1-2; D not resolved. Between the trimmed V and J ends, which lost 6 bases and 7 bases, there was a span of 9 bases. CDR3 length: 11 residues. CDR3 protein: CASSSTGGYTF. The DNA for the CDR3 is TGTGCCAGCAGCTCAACGGGTGGCTACACCTTC.

The V call is TRBV6-2 or TRBV6-3, the J call TRBJ1-5, with D tentatively TRBD1 (5 bases). Germline assignment: CDR1 MNHEY and CDR2 SVGEGT. Trimming removed 2 bases at V and 4 bases at J, with 12 bases between. CDR3 length: 15 residues. The CDR3 bases are TGTGCCAGCAGTTACGGCGGCAGGGAAAATCAGCCCCAGCATTTT. Protein sequence: CASSYGGRENQPQHF.

This clonotype showed up many times. J is TRBJ2-2 and V is TRBV10-1; D remains ambiguous. Germline CDR1 reads WNHNN; CDR2 reads SYGVQD (reference sequence). The V end lost 6 bases, the J end lost 1 base, and 3 bases lay between the germline ends. CDR3 size: 12 residues. The CDR3 DNA follows: TGCGCCAGCAGCGAGAACACCGGGGAGCTGTTTTTT. It codes for CASSENTGELFF.

This clonotype was detected ten times or more. This chain uses TRBV25-1 with TRBJ2-7; 9 positions agree with TRBD2. Germline values: CDR1 MGHDK, CDR2 SYGVNS. The CDR3 extends over 15 amino acids. V was pared by 4 bases and J by 0 bases, with 4 bases of the junction left unmatched. The CDR3 protein is CASSGASGTSYEQYF. The DNA for the CDR3 is TGTGCCAGCAGTGGGGCTAGCGGGACCTCCTACGAGCAGTACTTC.

This clonotype was seen only a few times. The CDR3 reads CASKQGTSRNTEAFF. Written as DNA, the CDR3 is TGTGCCAGCAAGCAGGGTACCTCCCGGAACACTGAAGCTTTCTTT. The V call is TRBV2, the J call TRBJ1-1, with D perhaps TRBD1 (5 bases). The CDR3 loop spans 15 amino acids. V shed 7 bases and J shed 1 base, with 16 bases lying between them. The V gene's germline CDR1 is SNHLY and CDR2 FYNNEI.

This clonotype has a count of ten or more. This sequence joins TRBV20-1 and TRBJ1-2, with 8 bases lining up with TRBD1. CDR1 and CDR2 (germline): DFQATT, SNEGSKA (reference sequence). V gave up 6 bases and J gave up 8 bases; unmatched junction bases: 11. This CDR3 has 13 residues. CDR3 region: CSAYLGQGEGYTF. The CDR3 nucleotides are TGCAGTGCCTACCTTGGACAGGGCGAGGGCTACACCTTC.

The CDR3, as DNA: TGTGCTGGAGTGCGGGGTGCCAACGTCCTGACTTTC. Encoded protein: CAGVRGANVLTF. The chain employs TRBV30 and TRBJ2-6; D possibly corresponds to TRBD2 (6 bases). This CDR3 spans 12 amino acids. Germline V gene sequence: CDR1 GTSNPN, CDR2 SVGIG (reference sequence).

The sample holds many counts of this clonotype. This rearrangement joins TRBV12-5 to TRBJ2-7; a possible D gene is TRBD1 (5 bases). Germline loops: CDR1 LGHNT, CDR2 FRNRAP. The CDR3 is 12 amino acids. V gave up 2 bases and J gave up 4 bases, with 6 bases separating them. DNA of the CDR3: TGTGCTAGTGGTTTGCAGGGATACGAGCAGTACTTC. It is translated as CASGLQGYEQYF.

This clonotype came up many times. This rearrangement joins TRBV3-1 to TRBJ2-4, with a weak D call TRBD2 (5 bases). This CDR3 region has 14 residues. Germline V gives CDR1 LGHDT, CDR2 YNNKEL (reference sequence). The V end lost 0 bases, the J end lost 6 bases, and 9 bases lay between the germline ends. DNA of the CDR3: TGTGCCAGCAGCCAAGACGGGAAGAGAAACATTCAGTACTTC. It specifies CASSQDGKRNIQYF.

This clonotype has ten or more counts. The V gene is TRBV11-2, the J gene TRBJ1-2; no clear D. CDR3 length: 13 residues. Germline CDR1 is SGHAT and CDR2 is FQNNGV. Trimming stripped 5 bases from V and 8 bases from J, with 15 bases between. The CDR3 reads CASSPPKGAGYTF. In DNA, the CDR3 is TGTGCCAGCAGCCCGCCCAAGGGCGCGGGCTACACCTTC.